This entry features one T cell receptor beta chain sequence. What this receptor recognizes is not known. No per-base quality is available; no much larger clone lies one base away. From V the trimming removes 5 bases and from J it removes 4 bases, while the gene matches leave 15 bases of the junction unaccounted for. The CDR3, from cysteine to phenylalanine, totals 18 residues. Only the CDR3 region is kept as DNA, spanning 54 bases read in frame from base 1. Looking up the germline V gene (reference sequence) yields CDR1 LNHNV and CDR2 YYDKDF. Sequencing relied on a 454 GS FLX Titanium. A previously published linear amplification protocol was used to build the TCR libraries, starting from 500 ng of total RNA. Sequencing was performed on the Roche/454 Genome Sequencer with Titanium chemistry. From the authors' description of their analysis: 78,498 rearranged TCR alpha transcripts were sequenced from a few of the healthy donors. Unique TCR clonotypes were defined by the CDR3 junction under IMGT nomenclature, and duplicate transcripts were removed. Using logistic regression in R 2.13.0, the researchers modeled CD4 versus CD8 status as a function of V and J genes, with an adjustment for donor effects and a Bonferroni correction for multiple testing. TCRdb reworked the public reads: Q25 trimming with fastp, MiXCR clone assembly, productive beta chains retained. One record per CDR3 amino acid sequence lists the most common genes and DNA. The authors' filters were not applied to this entry. Recorded for this sample are about 180,000 distinct CDR3 sequences; about 76% of them occurred a single time. 2.3% of the sample lies in the top ten.

The sample originates from a study of healthy donors' naive CD4 and CD8 T cells (dated by TCRdb to 2013 to 2016). Study-level background: The donors were selected to cover three age groups of six people each (20-25, 40-50 and 60-70 years), had a mean age of 44, and were half female. For TCR alpha, a new primer set was designed to cover all functional IMGT alpha gene variants, and all other steps followed the beta-chain workflow. To check how TCR variation relates to lineage commitment, the researchers sequenced rearranged TCR alpha and beta chains taken from naive CD4+ and CD8+ T cells. Peripheral blood mononuclear cells were obtained from some 17 unrelated, healthy individuals. The donors were HLA-typed by sequencing at HLA-A, -B, -C, -DRB1, -DQB1 and -DPB1, using the SBTexcellerator protocol, an ABI3130xl analyzer and SBTengine software. Beyond this particular receptor, the publication reports: Alpha and beta chains were sequenced in bulk and could not be paired, so combined chain effects were not evaluated. Bias between naive CD4+ and CD8+ cells was reportedly observed for most V and J gene segments, consistently across donors and independently of HLA genotype. In both chains, CD4+ lineage was linked to a positively charged CDR3, whereas CD8+ lineage was linked to a negatively charged CDR3. Taken together, V genes, J genes and CDR3 charge appeared to account for approximately 13% of the variance in CD4/CD8 propensity, acting in a largely additive way. Possible repertoire bias arising from homeostatic proliferation of naive T cells was not directly addressed.

Cells with a CD4+CD8-CD45RO-CD45RA+ profile were isolated by FACS and defined as naive CD4+ T cells, and those with a CD8+CD4-CD45RA+CD27bright profile were defined as naive CD8+ T cells. Sorting used antibodies against CD4 (RPA-T4), CD8 (SK1), CD27 (O323), CD45RA (HI100) and CD45RO (UCHL1). The material sequenced was naive CD4+ and CD8+ T cells sorted from blood, pooled from several donors. Explained via the paper, the cell subset or site label denotes: FACS-sorted naive CD4+ (CD45RO-CD45RA+) and naive CD8+ (CD45RA+CD27bright) T cells. The receptor's source is a pool of human donors in good health; the sample pools cells from several healthy donors. This chain joins TRBV15 to TRBJ1-3; TRBD1 lines up with 9 middle nucleotides. The CDR3 reads CATSSPGQGDLAGNTIYF. The DNA reads as follows: TGTGCCACCAGCTCCCCGGGACAGGGAGACCTAGCCGGAAACACCATATATTTT. With the portions outside the CDR3 filled from the reference TRBV15 and TRBJ1-3 genes, the complete variable region becomes DAMVIQNPRYQVTQFGKPVTLSCSQTLNHNVMYWYQQKSSQAPKLLFHYYDKDFNNEADTPDNFQSRRPNTSFCFLDIRSPGLGDTAMYLCATSSPGQGDLAGNTIYFGEGSWLTVV.